The 17 T cell receptor beta chains below all came from one sample that was sequenced in a study of T cell responses to AZD1222 COVID-19 vaccine. The protocol was immunoSEQ multiplex PCR, while the TCRdb copy is restricted to in-frame clones and leaves out a portion. The sample shows fewer than 200,000 clones, 70% to 90% of them seen only once. The material was peripheral blood, obtained 28 days after the second AZD1222 dose. These receptors all come from an adult who received the AZD1222 COVID-19 vaccine.

This chain links TRBV18 with TRBJ1-1; no definite D call. V gave up 2 bases and J gave up 7 bases, with 11 bases separating them. The CDR3 spans 13 residues. CDR1 and CDR2 from the germline V gene are KGHSH and LQKENI. This CDR3 reads CASSPGIRSEAFF. In DNA, the CDR3 is TGTGCCAGCTCACCAGGGATAAGGAGTGAAGCTTTCTTT. Full variable domain (outside the CDR3, taken from reference TRBV18 and TRBJ1-1): NAGVMQNPRHLVRRRGQEARLRCSPMKGHSHVYWYRQLPEEGLKFMVYLQKENIIDESGMPKERFSAEFPKEGPSILRIQQVVRGDSAAYFCASSPGIRSEAFFGQGTRLTVV.

V usage is TRBV4-1 and J usage is TRBJ2-1; TRBD2 matches 11 bases. Germline V gives CDR1 MGHRA, CDR2 YSYEKL. CDR3 length: 16 residues. V dropped 0 bases and J dropped 8; count of bases not matched to a gene: 6. CDR3 loop: CASSQEALAGGYEQFF. CDR3 in DNA: TGCGCCAGCAGCCAAGAAGCCCTAGCGGGGGGTTATGAGCAGTTCTTC.

The chain combines TRBV14 with TRBJ2-3; possibly TRBD2 for D (5 bases). Trimming removed 1 base at V and 6 bases at J, with 14 bases between. Germline CDR1 reads SGHDN; CDR2 reads FVKESK. The CDR3 extends over 15 amino acids. The CDR3 DNA follows: TGTGCCAGCAGCCAAGCCGGCGGAGGATGGGATACGCAGTATTTT. It translates to CASSQAGGGWDTQYF.

V is TRBV7-6 and J is TRBJ2-7, with a tentative D call TRBD2 (6 bases). Germline CDR1 and CDR2: SGHVS and FNYEAQ. With 1 base removed from V and 4 bases from J, the gap between germline ends came to 8 bases. CDR3 length: 13 residues. The CDR3 reads CASSLGGTYEQYF. The DNA for the CDR3 is TGTGCCAGCAGCTTAGGGGGGACTTACGAGCAGTACTTC.

This chain connects TRBV27 to TRBJ1-1; TRBD1 is a possible D gene (5 bases). V lost 2 bases to trimming and J lost 0 bases, with 7 bases between them. The CDR3 has 14 residues. The germline CDR1 and CDR2 sequences are MNHEY and SMNVEV (reference sequence). The CDR3 sequence: CASSLPGVNTEAFF. The DNA of the CDR3 is TGTGCCAGCAGTTTACCGGGGGTGAACACTGAAGCTTTCTTT.

This clone was observed a few times. The rearrangement links TRBV4-3 to TRBJ1-2; D gene ambiguous. The V gene's germline CDR1 is LGHNA and CDR2 YSLEER. The CDR3 is 14 residues long. The V end was cut by 0 bases, the J end by 4 bases, with 9 bases between. Here the CDR3 DNA reads TGCGCCAGCAGCCAAGATCCCACAGCCTATGGCTACACCTTC. Translation gives CASSQDPTAYGYTF.

V and J are TRBV5-1 and TRBJ1-5; D gene unclear. Germline CDR1 and CDR2: SGHRS and YFSETQ. This CDR3 is 13 amino acids long. V dropped 5 bases and J dropped 4 bases, with 10 bases sitting between them. The CDR3 spells CASRASSNQPQHF. CDR3 sequence (DNA): TGCGCCAGCAGAGCATCCTCAAATCAGCCCCAGCATTTT.

V and J are TRBV3-1 (or the pseudogene TRBV3-2) and TRBJ1-6, with D tentatively TRBD1 (5 bases). This CDR3 spans 14 amino acids. The germline V and J ends were trimmed by 3 bases and 7 bases, with 10 bases remaining between them. The germline gives CDR1 LGHDT, CDR2 YNNKEL (reference sequence). The CDR3 protein is CASSQRGGNSPLHF. The CDR3 DNA reads as TGTGCCAGCAGCCAGAGGGGTGGGAATTCACCCCTCCACTTT.

The chain employs TRBV14 and TRBJ2-3, with D unresolved. V was clipped by 3 bases and J by 0 bases, with 19 bases between them. CDR1 is SGHDN and CDR2 is FVKESK in the germline V gene. The CDR3 totals 18 residues. The CDR3 nucleotides are TGTGCCAGCAGCCACTCCCCAGACCGGCCCTGGAGCACAGATACGCAGTATTTT. This gives the protein CASSHSPDRPWSTDTQYF. The full variable domain, rest sourced from reference TRBV14 and TRBJ2-3, is EAGVTQFPSHSVIEKGQTVTLRCDPISGHDNLYWYRRVMGKEIKFLLHFVKESKQDESGMPNNRFLAERTGGTYSTLKVQPAELEDSGVYFCASSHSPDRPWSTDTQYFGPGTRLTVL.

In its sample, this clone was seen once. The chain uses TRBV6-1 and TRBJ1-5; possibly TRBD1 for D (6 bases). The CDR3 runs 18 residues. The germline V gene has CDR1 MNHNS and CDR2 SASEGT. Trimming shortened V by 3 bases and J by 3 bases, and 21 bases separated the two germline ends. The CDR3 DNA reads as TGTGCCAGCAGTGAGAGAGGGGGAAGCGGGACGCTCAATCAGCCCCAGCATTTT. It specifies CASSERGGSGTLNQPQHF.

The chain couples TRBV5-1 to TRBJ1-3; D ambiguous. The CDR3 covers 15 residues. Germline CDR1 reads SGHRS; CDR2 reads YFSETQ. The V end lost 4 bases, the J end lost 4 bases, and 15 bases lay between the germline ends. CDR3 region: CASSTGGSRGNTIYF. The CDR3 region has the DNA TGCGCCAGCAGCACGGGAGGATCCAGGGGAAACACCATATATTTT.

This clone came up a few times. The chain carries TRBV5-1 and TRBJ1-4; possibly TRBD1 for D (5 bases). Deletions cut 4 bases from V and 1 base from J, with 11 bases between. Looked up from germline, CDR1 is SGHRS and CDR2 is YFSETQ. The CDR3 contains 15 residues. This chain's CDR3 is CASSPTTVTNEKLFF. The CDR3 DNA sequence: TGCGCCAGCAGCCCCACGACAGTAACTAATGAAAAACTGTTTTTT. The complete variable domain, with remaining parts taken from reference TRBV5-1 and TRBJ1-4, reads KAGVTQTPRYLIKTRGQQVTLSCSPISGHRSVSWYQQTPGQGLQFLFEYFSETQRNKGNFPGRFSGRQFSNSRSEMNVSTLELGDSALYLCASSPTTVTNEKLFFGSGTQLSVL.

This clone was seen just once. The J gene is TRBJ2-1, the V gene TRBV9; 8 positions agree with TRBD1. In germline, CDR1 is SGDLS, CDR2 YYNGEE. Trimming at V came to 2 bases and at J to 6 bases, leaving 7 bases not matched to a gene. The CDR3 is made up of 15 amino acids. The CDR3 sequence: CASSVSRTGINEQFF. The CDR3 DNA sequence: TGTGCCAGCAGCGTGTCGCGGACAGGGATCAATGAGCAGTTCTTC.

The genes are TRBV4-1 and TRBJ2-1; D remains ambiguous. Germline CDR1 and CDR2: MGHRA and YSYEKL. The CDR3 has 15 amino acids. The V end was cut by 0 bases, the J end by 3 bases, with 9 bases between. The CDR3 DNA reads TGCGCCAGCAGCCAAGAAGGATCCGGCTACAATGAGCAGTTCTTC. Amino acids: CASSQEGSGYNEQFF.

The V and J genes are TRBV12-1 and TRBJ1-1. TRBV12-1 is an annotated pseudogene. CDR3 size: 14 residues. In DNA, the CDR3 is TGTGCCAGCAGCTTCAGGAGAGGAGTAACTGAAGCTTTCTTT. Its translation: CASSFRRGVTEAFF.

V gene TRBV10-1 combines with J gene TRBJ2-1; D uncertain. With 4 bases removed from V and 2 bases from J, the gap between germline ends came to 6 bases. This CDR3 comprises 13 residues. CDR1 is WNHNN, CDR2 SYGVQD, per germline (reference sequence). This CDR3 is CASSADPYNEQFF. CDR3 DNA: TGCGCCAGCAGTGCAGACCCCTACAATGAGCAGTTCTTC.

The rearrangement uses TRBV7-9 and TRBJ2-7; 9 nucleotides agree with TRBD1. CDR1 and CDR2 (germline): SEHNR, FQNEAQ (reference sequence). The CDR3 consists of 13 residues. V lost 8 bases and J lost 6; bases outside the gene matches: 8. CDR3 loop: CASGWDRASEQYF. In DNA, the CDR3 is TGTGCCAGCGGGTGGGACAGGGCGTCCGAGCAGTACTTC.